The text below deals with one T cell receptor (beta chain). This entry is derived from a study of cytomegalovirus exposure and HLA in healthy donors. The PCR was carried out with 60 Vbeta primers and 13 Jbeta primers. Clones were sequenced by immunoSEQ multiplex PCR, and TCRdb holds only the in-frame ones, with some missing. The sample has 180,000 or so clones, around 62% seen once. Germline V gives CDR1 SGHRS, CDR2 YFSETQ. The CDR3 totals 15 residues. Deletions cut 2 bases from V and 2 bases from J, with 14 bases between. The specimen sequenced was PBMCs. The source of this sequence is a middle-aged man in good health and CMV-seronegative. The rearrangement uses TRBV5-1 and TRBJ2-7, with a possible D match to TRBD1 (5 bases). As DNA, the CDR3 is TGCGCCAGCAGCTTCCGCATGGGGCCGCCCTACGAGCAGTACTTC. The encoded protein is CASSFRMGPPYEQYF.